This is a list of T cell receptor beta chains from one sample in a study of T cell responses to AZD1222 COVID-19 vaccine. The table came from immunoSEQ multiplex PCR; TCRdb's copy has only in-frame clones and leaves some out. The data contain over 95,000 clones, about 87% of them singletons. Sequencing was performed on peripheral blood, taken 28 days after the second AZD1222 dose. The receptors derive from an adult who received the AZD1222 COVID-19 vaccine. Each CDR3 is given with its conserved first and last residue. The order of the fields is D gene, V gene, J gene, CDR3 length, CDR3 DNA, CDR3 protein. D genes are given only for firm matches.

d_gene: .; v_gene: TRBV10-1; j_gene: TRBJ1-5; len: 16; CDR3nt: TGCGCCAGCAGTTACCAGGGACCTTATAGCAATCAGCCCCAGCATTTT; CDR3aa: CASSYQGPYSNQPQHF
d_gene: TRBD1; v_gene: TRBV4-2; j_gene: TRBJ1-4; len: 18; CDR3nt: TGTGCCAGCAGCCCAACCGGGACAGGGGGCGCGGAGGGTGAAAAACTGTTTTTT; CDR3aa: CASSPTGTGGAEGEKLFF
d_gene: .; v_gene: TRBV5-1; j_gene: TRBJ1-2; len: 13; CDR3nt: TGCGCCAGCAGCTTGGGGACGGCCTATGGCTACACCTTC; CDR3aa: CASSLGTAYGYTF
d_gene: .; v_gene: TRBV5-1; j_gene: TRBJ1-1; len: 12; CDR3nt: TGCGCCAGCAGCGTCGGAACGGATGAAGCTTTCTTT; CDR3aa: CASSVGTDEAFF
d_gene: TRBD1; v_gene: TRBV5-5; j_gene: TRBJ1-1; len: 12; CDR3nt: TGTGCCAGCAGCTCACCGGGACAGGGGGCTTTCTTT; CDR3aa: CASSSPGQGAFF
d_gene: .; v_gene: TRBV25-1; j_gene: TRBJ2-3; len: 15; CDR3nt: TGTGCCAGCAGTGAAGCTGGGGTCGCCCCCGATACGCAGTATTTT; CDR3aa: CASSEAGVAPDTQYF
d_gene: .; v_gene: TRBV5-4; j_gene: TRBJ2-7; len: 11; CDR3nt: TGTGCCAGCAGCTTGGATAGCGAGCAGTACTTC; CDR3aa: CASSLDSEQYF
d_gene: .; v_gene: TRBV7-2; j_gene: TRBJ1-1; len: 14; CDR3nt: TGTGCCAGCAGCTTCGGGACACAGAACACTGAAGCTTTCTTT; CDR3aa: CASSFGTQNTEAFF
d_gene: .; v_gene: TRBV15; j_gene: TRBJ1-1; len: 13; CDR3nt: TGTGCCACCAGTTACAGGGCGGGCACTGAAGCTTTCTTT; CDR3aa: CATSYRAGTEAFF
d_gene: .; v_gene: TRBV7-2; j_gene: TRBJ1-2; len: 12; CDR3nt: TGTGCCAGCAGCTTAGGGGGCTATGGCTACACCTTC; CDR3aa: CASSLGGYGYTF